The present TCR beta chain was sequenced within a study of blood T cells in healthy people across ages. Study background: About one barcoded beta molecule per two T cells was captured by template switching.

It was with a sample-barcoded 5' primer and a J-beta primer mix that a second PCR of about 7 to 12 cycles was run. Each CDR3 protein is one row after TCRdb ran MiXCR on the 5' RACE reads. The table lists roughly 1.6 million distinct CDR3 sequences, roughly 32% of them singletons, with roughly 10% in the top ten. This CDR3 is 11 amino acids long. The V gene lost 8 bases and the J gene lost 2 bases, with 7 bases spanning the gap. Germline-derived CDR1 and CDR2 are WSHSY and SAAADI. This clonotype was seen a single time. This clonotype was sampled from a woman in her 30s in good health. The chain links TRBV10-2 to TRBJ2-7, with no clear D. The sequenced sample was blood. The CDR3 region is CASAEPYEQYF. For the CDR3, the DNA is TGCGCCAGCGCTGAGCCCTACGAGCAGTACTTC.